These 17 T cell receptor beta chains were all obtained from the same sample, sequenced in a study of cytomegalovirus exposure and HLA in healthy donors. The study ran its PCR with 60 Vbeta and 13 Jbeta primers. Sequenced by immunoSEQ multiplex PCR; TCRdb stores in-frame clones only, minus some. The table has approximately 200,000 clones, around 82% seen once. The sample comprised PBMCs. Receptors were obtained from a boy younger than 18 in good health and CMV-seronegative.

The chain carries TRBV6-5 and TRBJ1-1; maybe TRBD1 (5 bases). Trimming removed 5 bases at V and 10 bases at J, with 14 bases between. CDR3 length: 12 residues. From germline, CDR1 is MNHEY and CDR2 SVGAGI. The CDR3 DNA sequence: TGTGCCAGCAGTCACCAGGGAAGTGGAGCTTTCTTT. This translates into CASSHQGSGAFF.

This clone has more than one count but fewer than ten. The genes are TRBV6-5 and TRBJ2-7; a weak D match, TRBD1 (6 bases). V was clipped by 6 bases and J by 3 bases, with 12 bases between them. The germline V gene encodes CDR1 MNHEY and CDR2 SVGAGI. The CDR3 contains 13 residues. The CDR3 loop is CASSPGQFYEQYF. The CDR3, as DNA: TGTGCCAGCAGCCCCGGACAGTTCTACGAGCAGTACTTC.

The rearrangement links TRBV7-8 to TRBJ1-1, with TRBD1 matching over 8 bases. Germline V gene data show CDR1 as SGHVS and CDR2 as FQNEAQ. With V trimmed by 5 bases and J by 4 bases, 9 bases remained unmatched. The CDR3 is made up of 15 amino acids. CDR3: CASSLTGAGTTEAFF. DNA for the CDR3: TGTGCCAGCAGCCTGACAGGGGCGGGGACCACTGAAGCTTTCTTT.

The chain is built from TRBV4-2 and TRBJ1-2; 7 positions match TRBD1. The CDR3 is made up of 13 amino acids. Trimming at V came to 3 bases and at J to 8 bases, leaving 6 bases not matched to a gene. CDR1 LGHNA and CDR2 YNFKEQ come from the germline V gene. The CDR3 coding sequence is TGTGCCAGCAGCCACAGACAGGGAACAGGCTACACCTTC. It specifies CASSHRQGTGYTF.

V usage is TRBV11-2 and J usage is TRBJ2-5; no definite D call. This CDR3 has 14 residues. CDR1 is SGHAT, CDR2 FQNNGV, per germline. The V end was cut by 0 bases, the J end by 5 bases, with 10 bases between. This CDR3 is CASSLDPGWETQYF. CDR3 nucleotides: TGTGCCAGCAGCTTAGATCCGGGTTGGGAGACCCAGTACTTC.

As for this clone: At the DNA level, this CDR3 is encoded by other sequences in the same sample as well. The chain couples TRBV7-3 to TRBJ2-3; D not certain. The CDR3 contains 12 residues. V lost 6 bases, J lost 3 bases, and 7 bases lay in between. Germline V gives CDR1 SGHTA, CDR2 FQGTGA. CDR3 region: CASSPGTDTQYF. The CDR3 nucleotides are TGTGCCAGCAGTCCCGGGACAGATACGCAGTATTTT.

J is TRBJ2-3 and V is TRBV7-9; TRBD1 matches 7 bases. The V and J ends lost 0 bases and 5 bases, in that order; junction bases with no gene match: 5. The CDR3 has 15 residues. The germline V gene has CDR1 SEHNR and CDR2 FQNEAQ (reference sequence). The CDR3 region is CASSLAGTAQDTQYF. DNA of the CDR3: TGTGCCAGCAGCTTAGCCGGGACAGCACAAGATACGCAGTATTTT. The variable domain in full, with the rest retrieved from reference TRBV7-9 and TRBJ2-3, is DTGVSQNPRHKITKRGQNVTFRCDPISEHNRLYWYRQTLGQGPEFLTYFQNEAQLEKSRLLSDRFSAERPKGSFSTLEIQRTEQGDSAMYLCASSLAGTAQDTQYFGPGTRLTVL.

CDR3 sequence: CATTYRNTEAFF. The CDR3 nucleotides read TGTGCCACCACATATCGGAACACTGAAGCTTTCTTT. This sequence joins TRBV2 and TRBJ1-1; the D is unclear. The CDR3 contains 12 residues. Germline loops: CDR1 SNHLY, CDR2 FYNNEI. Trimming stripped 10 bases from V and 1 base from J, with 10 bases between.

The V call is TRBV14, the J call TRBJ1-6, with a tentative D call TRBD1 (6 bases). Germline V lookup: CDR1 SGHDN, CDR2 FVKESK. The CDR3 has 14 amino acids. V lost 8 bases to trimming and J lost 6 bases, with 14 bases between them. CDR3 in DNA: TGTGCCAGCTTCCGGGACAAGGGTAATTCACCCCTCCACTTT. As protein: CASFRDKGNSPLHF. The full variable domain, completed using reference TRBV14 and TRBJ1-6, is EAGVTQFPSHSVIEKGQTVTLRCDPISGHDNLYWYRRVMGKEIKFLLHFVKESKQDESGMPNNRFLAERTGGTYSTLKVQPAELEDSGVYFCASFRDKGNSPLHFGNGTRLTVT.

Turning to this clone: This sample also contains other DNA sequences that code for the same CDR3. The chain links TRBV5-1 to TRBJ1-5; 7 bases are shared with TRBD1. The CDR3 runs to 15 residues. Germline values: CDR1 SGHRS, CDR2 YFSETQ. V gave up 0 bases and J gave up 1 base; unmatched junction bases: 1. This CDR3 reads CASSLAGGSNQPQHF. The DNA for the CDR3 is TGCGCCAGCAGCTTGGCAGGGGGGAGCAATCAGCCCCAGCATTTT. The complete variable domain, with remaining parts taken from reference TRBV5-1 and TRBJ1-5, reads KAGVTQTPRYLIKTRGQQVTLSCSPISGHRSVSWYQQTPGQGLQFLFEYFSETQRNKGNFPGRFSGRQFSNSRSEMNVSTLELGDSALYLCASSLAGGSNQPQHFGDGTRLSIL.

This clone was observed a handful of times. Written as DNA, the CDR3 is TGTGCCAGCAGCCGCCAGGGAGGGAACAATCAGCCCCAGCATTTT. Its protein is CASSRQGGNNQPQHF. V gene TRBV28 combines with J gene TRBJ1-5, with D perhaps TRBD1 (5 bases). Germline lookup yields CDR1 MDHEN and CDR2 SYDVKM. The CDR3 covers 15 residues. V was clipped by 6 bases and J by 3 bases, with 15 bases between them.

The V and J genes are TRBV18 and TRBJ2-5; 8 positions match TRBD1. This CDR3 has 15 amino acids. Germline V gene lookup returns CDR1 KGHSH and CDR2 LQKENI. J was trimmed by 3 bases and V by 2 bases; bases with no gene match: 5. The CDR3 sequence: CASSPGQGREETQYF. Written as DNA, the CDR3 is TGTGCCAGCTCACCAGGACAGGGTAGGGAAGAGACCCAGTACTTC. Filled out from reference TRBV18 and TRBJ2-5, the complete variable domain reads NAGVMQNPRHLVRRRGQEARLRCSPMKGHSHVYWYRQLPEEGLKFMVYLQKENIIDESGMPKERFSAEFPKEGPSILRIQQVVRGDSAAYFCASSPGQGREETQYFGPGTRLLVL.

This clone was seen more than once but under ten times. V usage is TRBV6-5 and J usage is TRBJ1-1, with a possible D match to TRBD1 (6 bases). Trimming took off 5 bases at V and 10 bases at J, with 11 bases between the two ends. CDR1 and CDR2 from the germline V gene are MNHEY and SVGAGI. This CDR3 is built from 11 residues. The CDR3 DNA reads TGTGCCAGCAGTCATCACAGGGCAGCTTTCTTT. Its protein product is CASSHHRAAFF.

The V call is TRBV6-1, the J call TRBJ1-6; TRBD1 aligns across 8 bases. Germline lookup yields CDR1 MNHNS and CDR2 SASEGT. J gave up 5 bases and V 6 bases, and 6 bases lay outside the gene matches. CDR3 length: 15 amino acids. The CDR3 nucleotides are TGTGCCAGCAGCCAAACAGGGGGGGATAATTCACCCCTCCACTTT. It translates to CASSQTGGDNSPLHF.

V is TRBV5-4 and J is TRBJ1-4; D remains ambiguous. The germline gives CDR1 SGHNT, CDR2 YYREEE (reference sequence). The CDR3 runs to 15 residues. V lost 4 bases and J 3 bases, leaving 13 bases between the germline ends. The CDR3 bases are TGTGCCAGCAGCCCCCGCGGGGTACCTAATGAAAAACTGTTTTTT. It is translated as CASSPRGVPNEKLFF.

The chain joins TRBV14 to TRBJ2-3, with D unclear. This CDR3 contains 16 residues. V lost 4 bases and J 2 bases, leaving 16 bases between the germline ends. The germline gives CDR1 SGHDN, CDR2 FVKESK. CDR3 sequence: CASSRRESHYTDTQYF. As DNA, the CDR3 is TGTGCCAGCAGCCGCCGTGAGTCACACTACACAGATACGCAGTATTTT. Supplemented by reference TRBV14 and TRBJ2-3, the full variable domain reads EAGVTQFPSHSVIEKGQTVTLRCDPISGHDNLYWYRRVMGKEIKFLLHFVKESKQDESGMPNNRFLAERTGGTYSTLKVQPAELEDSGVYFCASSRRESHYTDTQYFGPGTRLTVL.

This chain links TRBV5-6 with TRBJ2-6; D gene uncertain. The CDR3 is 16 amino acids. V lost 4 bases and J lost 4, with 15 bases in between. Per the germline V gene, CDR1 is SGHDT and CDR2 is YYEEEE. As DNA, the CDR3 is TGTGCCAGCAGCCGTATCCCGTTGGGCGGGGCCAACGTCCTGACTTTC. Its protein is CASSRIPLGGANVLTF.